One and the same sample provided the 18 T cell receptor beta chains below, sequenced in a study of identical twins. Each CDR3 protein is one row after TCRdb ran MiXCR on the 5' RACE reads. The sample has approximately 300,000 distinct CDR3 sequences, less than 9.5% seen once. In addition, the sample was reused for a study of yellow fever vaccine responses in identical twins.

Material: CD8+ T cells sorted from blood. The receptors here all came from a woman aged 18 to 35 in good health.

At least ten counts were recorded for this clonotype. CDR3 coding DNA: TGTGCCAGCAGTTTCCGGGGTCCTACCGAATCTGGGGCCAACGTCCTGACTTTC. Translated, it gives CASSFRGPTESGANVLTF. This chain joins TRBV28 and TRBJ2-6, with TRBD2 as a possible D gene (5 bases). The CDR3 contains 18 residues. V was clipped by 3 bases and J by 1 base, with 16 bases between them. In germline, CDR1 is MDHEN, CDR2 SYDVKM.

This clonotype appeared a few times. The CDR3 region has the DNA TGCGCCAGCAGCCTATCGGGACAGGGGGATACTGAAGCTTTCTTT. It yields the protein CASSLSGQGDTEAFF. This chain links TRBV4-1 with TRBJ1-1; 11 bases are a match to TRBD1. The CDR3 is made up of 15 amino acids. V lost 4 bases to trimming and J lost 5 bases; unmatched junction nucleotides: 6. Germline V gene data show CDR1 as MGHRA and CDR2 as YSYEKL.

CDR3 in amino acids: CSASAGVTYEQYF. CDR3 in DNA: TGCAGTGCTAGTGCAGGGGTAACGTACGAGCAGTACTTC. V gene TRBV20-1 combines with J gene TRBJ2-7; maybe TRBD1 (6 bases). The CDR3 extends over 13 amino acids. Germline V CDR1 and CDR2: DFQATT, SNEGSKA (reference sequence). V lost 3 bases, J lost 4 bases, and 13 bases lay in between.

This chain joins TRBV2 and TRBJ1-5, with TRBD1 matching 9 bases. V was clipped by 6 bases and J by 7 bases; unmatched bases: 13. The CDR3 runs to 16 residues. The germline V gene has CDR1 SNHLY and CDR2 FYNNEI. The CDR3 protein is CASRALNRGQGQPQHF. The DNA for the CDR3 is TGTGCCAGCAGGGCCCTAAACAGGGGGCAGGGGCAGCCCCAGCATTTT.

The rearrangement links TRBV27 to TRBJ1-2; D is ambiguous. Trimming stripped 5 bases from V and 4 bases from J, with 14 bases between. The CDR3 is 14 residues long. Germline CDR1 MNHEY, CDR2 SMNVEV (reference sequence). Here the CDR3 reads CASSPRRGSYGYTF. The CDR3 DNA sequence: TGTGCCAGCAGTCCCCGGCGCGGATCCTATGGCTACACCTTC.

V and J are TRBV27 and TRBJ1-4; the D is unclear. Germline CDR1 and CDR2: MNHEY and SMNVEV (reference sequence). The CDR3 sequence is 15 residues long. Trimming took 5 bases from V and 0 from J, leaving 10 bases between them. The CDR3 protein is CASSTMGATNEKLFF. The DNA for the CDR3 is TGTGCCAGCAGTACCATGGGTGCAACTAATGAAAAACTGTTTTTT. Looking up the rest from reference TRBV27 and TRBJ1-4 gives the full variable domain: EAQVTQNPRYLITVTGKKLTVTCSQNMNHEYMSWYRQDPGLGLRQIYYSMNVEVTDKGDVPEGYKVSRKEKRNFPLILESPSPNQTSLYFCASSTMGATNEKLFFGSGTQLSVL.

This clonotype has a handful of counts. CDR3 coding DNA: TGTGCCAGTAGGGAATCCTACAATGAGCAGTTCTTC. Amino acid sequence: CASRESYNEQFF. The genes are TRBV19 and TRBJ2-1; D uncertain. With 6 bases removed from V and 1 base from J, the gap between germline ends came to 4 bases. The CDR3 spans 12 residues. Germline CDR1 reads LNHDA; CDR2 reads SQIVND (reference sequence).

This clonotype was picked up a small number of times. The chain couples TRBV4-2 to TRBJ1-1; D is unresolved. Trimming left V 0 bases short and J 4 bases short, with 9 bases between. This CDR3 has 14 residues. CDR1 is LGHNA and CDR2 is YNFKEQ in the germline V gene. CDR3 sequence: CASSQDSGSTEAFF. CDR3 nucleotides: TGTGCCAGCAGCCAAGATTCGGGGAGCACTGAAGCTTTCTTT.

This clonotype showed up just a few times. This rearrangement joins TRBV7-9 to TRBJ2-7; D may be TRBD1 (6 bases). This CDR3 has 15 residues. Germline V gene lookup returns CDR1 SEHNR and CDR2 FQNEAQ (reference sequence). Trimming pared 3 bases from V and 7 bases from J, leaving 19 bases between. The CDR3: CASSFVGTGLEEQYF. The CDR3 DNA follows: TGTGCCAGCAGCTTTGTCGGCACAGGGCTAGAGGAGCAGTACTTC.

Many counts were recorded for this clonotype. The junction differs from germline at one of its ends, possibly a read error. The genes are TRBV7-7 and TRBJ2-1; a weak D match, TRBD1 (5 bases). The CDR3 length is 15 residues. Germline CDR1 and CDR2: SSHAT and FNYEAQ (reference sequence). Here the CDR3 reads CASSKALGVGHEQFF. In nucleotides, the CDR3 is TGTGCTAGCAGCAAGGCTCTAGGGGTGGGCCATGAGCAGTTCTTC.

This chain uses TRBV27 with TRBJ2-3; D gene unclear. Deletions cut 2 bases from V and 0 bases from J, with 12 bases between. The CDR3 spans 16 residues. The germline CDR1 and CDR2 sequences are MNHEY and SMNVEV (reference sequence). The CDR3: CASSLGTPVSTDTQYF. CDR3 nucleotides: TGTGCCAGCAGTTTAGGTACACCCGTTAGCACAGATACGCAGTATTTT.

This clonotype was recorded at least ten times. V is TRBV11-2 and J is TRBJ2-6; unclear D gene. The CDR3 has 14 amino acids. Per germline, CDR1 SGHAT and CDR2 FQNNGV. Between the trimmed V and J ends, which lost 1 base and 2 bases, there was a span of 3 bases. The CDR3 loop reads CASSLGTGANVLTF. CDR3 nucleotide sequence: TGTGCCAGCAGCTTAGGTACTGGGGCCAACGTCCTGACTTTC.

The table lists this clonotype with a few counts. V is TRBV27 and J is TRBJ2-7; 11 bases match TRBD1. The CDR3 is 15 amino acids. The V segment lost 1 base and the J segment 5 bases; nucleotides outside the gene matches: 4. CDR1 MNHEY and CDR2 SMNVEV come from the germline V gene (reference sequence). Here the CDR3 reads CASSLWGQGEHEQYF. CDR3 nucleotides: TGTGCCAGCAGTTTATGGGGACAGGGGGAGCACGAGCAGTACTTC.

This clonotype was observed many times. The rearrangement joins TRBV25-1 to TRBJ1-1; D not certain. Germline V gives CDR1 MGHDK, CDR2 SYGVNS. The CDR3 runs 11 residues. The V end lost 4 bases, the J end lost 7 bases, and 7 bases lay between the germline ends. The CDR3 nucleotides are TGTGCCAGCAGTGTTCAGAGTGAAGCTTTCTTT. It translates to CASSVQSEAFF. Together with reference TRBV25-1 and TRBJ1-1, the CDR3 gives the full variable domain: EADIYQTPRYLVIGTGKKITLECSQTMGHDKMYWYQQDPGMELHLIHYSYGVNSTEKGDLSSESTVSRIRTEHFPLTLESARPSHTSQYLCASSVQSEAFFGQGTRLTVV.

The chain joins TRBV29-1 to TRBJ1-1; 8 bases fit TRBD1. J was trimmed by 5 bases and V by 6 bases; bases with no gene match: 5. Germline-derived CDR1 and CDR2 are SQVTM and ANQGSEA. CDR3 size: 12 residues. The CDR3 DNA is TGCAGCGTGGGGGACAGGTGGACTGAAGCTTTCTTT. Translating it yields CSVGDRWTEAFF. Looking up the rest from reference TRBV29-1 and TRBJ1-1 gives the full variable domain: SAVISQKPSRDICQRGTSLTIQCQVDSQVTMMFWYRQQPGQSLTLIATANQGSEATYESGFVIDKFPISRPNLTFSTLTVSNMSPEDSSIYLCSVGDRWTEAFFGQGTRLTVV.

This clonotype was counted many times. V is TRBV28 and J is TRBJ2-7; possibly TRBD1 or TRBD2 for D (5 bases each). Germline V gene sequence: CDR1 MDHEN, CDR2 SYDVKM. Trimming took 4 bases from V and 1 from J, leaving 17 bases between them. This CDR3 contains 16 residues. Here the CDR3 reads CASSSLLRDRSYEQYF. In DNA form, the CDR3 reads TGTGCCAGCAGTTCCCTTCTCCGGGACCGGTCCTACGAGCAGTACTTC. The entire variable domain, with the rest obtained from reference TRBV28 and TRBJ2-7, is as follows: DVKVTQSSRYLVKRTGEKVFLECVQDMDHENMFWYRQDPGLGLRLIYFSYDVKMKEKGDIPEGYSVSREKKERFSLILESASTNQTSMYLCASSSLLRDRSYEQYFGPGTRLTVT.

This clonotype was counted at least ten times. The chain is built from TRBV5-5 and TRBJ2-3; perhaps TRBD1 as D (6 bases). Germline V gene sequence: CDR1 SGHKS, CDR2 YYEKEE (reference sequence). The CDR3 loop spans 16 amino acids. Between the trimmed V and J ends, which lost 4 bases and 2 bases, there was a span of 17 bases. CDR3 sequence reads: CASSQKSGQYTDTQYF. CDR3 nucleotides: TGTGCCAGCAGCCAAAAAAGCGGACAGTACACAGATACGCAGTATTTT.

Only one count was recorded for this clonotype. This chain links TRBV24-1 with TRBJ1-4; weak D call: TRBD1 (5 bases). V gave up 4 bases and J gave up 7 bases, with 15 bases separating them. The CDR3 extends over 15 amino acids. The germline CDR1 and CDR2 sequences are KGHDR and SFDVKD. The CDR3 protein is CATSEPSYGGEKLFF. The CDR3 nucleotides are TGTGCCACCAGTGAACCTTCATACGGGGGTGAAAAACTGTTTTTT.